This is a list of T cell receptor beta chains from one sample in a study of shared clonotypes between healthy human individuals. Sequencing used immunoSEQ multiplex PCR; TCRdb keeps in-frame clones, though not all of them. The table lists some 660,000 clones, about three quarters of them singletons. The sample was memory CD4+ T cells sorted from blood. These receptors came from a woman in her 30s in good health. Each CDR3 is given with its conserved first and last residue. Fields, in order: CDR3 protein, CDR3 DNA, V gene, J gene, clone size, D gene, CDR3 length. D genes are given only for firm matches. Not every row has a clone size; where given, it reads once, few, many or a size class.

CASSKGGDRGTEAFF,TGTGCCAGCAGCAAGGGGGGGGACAGGGGCACTGAAGCTTTCTTT,TRBV2,TRBJ1-1,NA,TRBD1,15
CASSYSGSPTDTQYF,TGTGCCAGCAGTTACTCCGGATCCCCTACAGATACGCAGTATTTT,TRBV6-5,TRBJ2-3,NA,NA,15
CSVKRFTGTEDEQYF,TGCAGCGTTAAACGTTTCACCGGGACAGAGGACGAGCAGTACTTC,TRBV29-1,TRBJ2-7,NA,TRBD1,15
CASSPLDRKNTEAFF,TGTGCCAGCAGTCCCCTGGACAGAAAGAACACTGAAGCTTTCTTT,TRBV27,TRBJ1-1,NA,NA,15
CASQDRAYFQPQHF,TGTGCCAGCCAGGACAGGGCGTATTTCCAGCCCCAGCATTTT,TRBV19,TRBJ1-5,NA,TRBD1,14
CASSLDRGGYQPQHF,TGTGCCAGCAGCTTAGATCGGGGTGGCTATCAGCCCCAGCATTTT,TRBV11-2,TRBJ1-5,once,NA,15
CASCGYTF,TGTGCCAGCTGTGGCTACACCTTC,TRBV21-1,TRBJ1-2,NA,NA,8
CAGQTGDSNQPQHF,TGTGCCGGGCAAACAGGGGATAGCAATCAGCCCCAGCATTTT,TRBV6-1,TRBJ1-5,NA,TRBD1,14
CASSKEALRTQSSGANVLTF,TGTGCCAGCAGCAAAGAGGCCTTGAGGACCCAAAGCTCTGGGGCCAACGTCCTGACTTTC,TRBV21-1,TRBJ2-6,NA,NA,20
CASSTGTGGETQYF,TGTGCCAGTAGTACCGGGACAGGTGGGGAGACCCAGTACTTC,TRBV19,TRBJ2-5,NA,TRBD1,14
CASSPDSEHSVEKLFF,TGTGCCAGCAGTCCGGACTCAGAACACTCAGTCGAAAAACTGTTTTTT,TRBV27,TRBJ1-4,NA,NA,16
CASSYRITVDEQFF,TGTGCCAGCAGTTACAGAATTACTGTGGATGAGCAGTTCTTC,TRBV27,TRBJ2-1,NA,NA,14
CASSYDSTDTQYF,TGTGCCAGCAGCTACGACAGCACAGATACGCAGTATTTT,TRBV7-3,TRBJ2-3,NA,NA,13
CATSREYRGSNEKLFF,TGTGCCACCAGCAGGGAATACAGGGGCTCTAATGAAAAACTGTTTTTT,TRBV15,TRBJ1-4,NA,TRBD1,16
CSVDTGSNYGYTF,TGCAGCGTTGATACAGGTTCCAACTATGGCTACACCTTC,TRBV29-1,TRBJ1-2,few,NA,13
CASRRGTSGTDEQYF,TGTGCCAGCAGGCGGGGGACTAGCGGGACGGACGAGCAGTACTTC,TRBV5-4,TRBJ2-7,NA,TRBD2,15
CASSLSWDGSYEQYF,TGTGCCAGCAGTTTGTCCTGGGACGGTTCCTACGAGCAGTACTTC,TRBV5-5,TRBJ2-7,once,NA,15
CASSRLVSSHGYTF,TGTGCCAGCAGTAGGCTCGTCTCCTCCCATGGCTACACCTTC,TRBV2,TRBJ1-2,many,NA,14
CASSLGGNTDTQYF,TGCGCCAGCAGCCTCGGCGGGAACACAGATACGCAGTATTTT,TRBV4-1,TRBJ2-3,few,NA,14
CASSLPLAETDTQYF,TGTGCCAGCAGCCTACCCCTAGCGGAGACAGATACGCAGTATTTT,TRBV11-2,TRBJ2-3,NA,TRBD2,15
CAIRGQRYQPQHF,TGTGCCATCAGGGGACAGCGCTATCAGCCCCAGCATTTT,TRBV10-3,TRBJ1-5,once,TRBD1,13
CASSLAIAGGPYNEQFF,TGTGCCAGCAGCTTAGCTATAGCGGGAGGGCCATACAATGAGCAGTTCTTC,TRBV7-2,TRBJ2-1,NA,TRBD2,17
CASSFWGPDTEAFF,TGTGCCAGCAGCTTCTGGGGCCCCGACACTGAAGCTTTCTTT,TRBV11-2,TRBJ1-1,NA,NA,14
CASSQDVPAPYNEQFF,TGCGCCAGCAGCCAAGATGTCCCAGCGCCCTACAATGAGCAGTTCTTC,TRBV4-1,TRBJ2-1,NA,NA,16
CASRRQGGAQPQHF,TGTGCCAGCAGACGACAGGGGGGGGCTCAGCCCCAGCATTTT,TRBV27,TRBJ1-5,NA,TRBD1,14
CASSDRVEKLFF,TGTGCCAGCAGTGACAGGGTAGAAAAACTGTTTTTT,TRBV2,TRBJ1-4,NA,NA,12
CASRQGQGVNTEAFF,TGTGCCAGCAGACAAGGACAGGGAGTGAACACTGAAGCTTTCTTT,TRBV5-4,TRBJ1-1,once,TRBD1,15
CASSDAGAYYGYTF,TGTGCCAGCAGTGACGCAGGGGCGTACTATGGCTACACCTTC,TRBV6-4,TRBJ1-2,NA,NA,14
CASSLRSTDTQYF,TGTGCCAGCAGCCTTCGTAGTACAGATACGCAGTATTTT,TRBV9,TRBJ2-3,NA,NA,13
CASSKPATLEGETQYF,TGTGCCAGCAGCAAACCGGCGACCTTAGAGGGAGAGACCCAGTACTTC,TRBV11-2,TRBJ2-5,NA,NA,16
CASSTGTSGSWDEQFF,TGCGCCAGCAGCACCGGGACTAGCGGGAGTTGGGATGAGCAGTTCTTC,TRBV5-1,TRBJ2-1,NA,TRBD2,16
CASSYQGNTEAFF,TGTGCCAGTAGCTATCAGGGGAACACTGAAGCTTTCTTT,TRBV19,TRBJ1-1,NA,NA,13
CASGIPRDRGQPQHF,TGTGCCAGCGGAATTCCCCGGGACAGGGGACAGCCCCAGCATTTT,TRBV6-1,TRBJ1-5,NA,TRBD1,15
CASSRSGGGKNYGYTF,TGTGCCAGCAGCCGGAGTGGGGGAGGGAAAAACTATGGCTACACCTTC,TRBV28,TRBJ1-2,NA,NA,16
CASSMEVRGNEKLFF,TGCGCCAGCAGCATGGAGGTCAGGGGAAATGAAAAACTGTTTTTT,TRBV5-1,TRBJ1-4,many,NA,15
CASKGGQVGYEQYF,TGTGCCAGCAAAGGAGGACAGGTGGGTTACGAGCAGTACTTC,TRBV28,TRBJ2-7,once,TRBD1,14
CAISGYTGTGDNEQFF,TGTGCCATCAGTGGTTATACCGGGACGGGGGACAATGAGCAGTTCTTC,TRBV10-3,TRBJ2-1,NA,NA,16
CASSKLAYSYEQYF,TGTGCCAGTAGTAAACTAGCGTACTCCTACGAGCAGTACTTC,TRBV19,TRBJ2-7,NA,TRBD2,14
CASSSGDRGPAETQYF,TGCGCCAGCAGCTCTGGCGACAGGGGACCGGCAGAGACCCAGTACTTC,TRBV5-1,TRBJ2-5,NA,TRBD1,16
CASSLIQGAANTEAFF,TGTGCCAGCAGTTTAATACAGGGGGCCGCGAACACTGAAGCTTTCTTT,TRBV28,TRBJ1-1,NA,TRBD1,16
CASSPMGDQQYF,TGTGCCAGCTCACCAATGGGGGATCAGCAGTACTTC,TRBV18,TRBJ2-7,few,NA,12
CASSLSLNTEAFF,TGTGCCAGCAGCTTGTCCCTGAACACTGAAGCTTTCTTT,TRBV5-6,TRBJ1-1,NA,NA,13
CASSRSRSSYEQYF,TGTGCCAGTAGTAGGTCGCGGAGCTCCTACGAGCAGTACTTC,TRBV19,TRBJ2-7,once,NA,14
CASSQPKAGGTYEQYF,TGCGCCAGCAGCCAACCCAAAGCGGGAGGCACTTACGAGCAGTACTTC,TRBV4-1,TRBJ2-7,NA,TRBD2,16
CASRNGGSNQPQHF,TGTGCCAGCAGGAATGGGGGAAGCAATCAGCCCCAGCATTTT,TRBV6-1,TRBJ1-5,NA,NA,14
CASSLASAGYNEQFF,TGCGCCAGCAGCTTGGCATCGGCGGGTTACAATGAGCAGTTCTTC,TRBV5-1,TRBJ2-1,NA,NA,15
CAIGDATAYNEQFF,TGTGCCATCGGGGACGCCACGGCCTACAATGAGCAGTTCTTC,TRBV10-3,TRBJ2-1,NA,NA,14
CASSPGLAGGNEQFF,TGTGCCAGCAGCCCGGGACTAGCGGGAGGCAATGAGCAGTTCTTC,TRBV7-9,TRBJ2-1,NA,TRBD2,15
CASRTGTSGTYEQYF,TGTGCCAGCAGAACCGGGACTAGCGGAACCTACGAGCAGTACTTC,TRBV6-5,TRBJ2-7,NA,TRBD2,15
CASRSVAGDRNQPQHF,TGTGCCAGCAGGTCGGTGGCAGGGGATCGCAATCAGCCCCAGCATTTT,TRBV28,TRBJ1-5,NA,NA,16
CASSPSSRMGTEAFF,TGTGCCAGCAGCCCTAGCTCCAGGATGGGGACTGAAGCTTTCTTT,TRBV7-9,TRBJ1-1,NA,NA,15
CASSLQGATYEQYF,TGTGCCAGCAGTCTACAGGGCGCGACCTACGAGCAGTACTTC,TRBV11-2,TRBJ2-7,NA,NA,14
CASSFVSGASYEQYF,TGTGCCAGCAGCTTTGTATCGGGAGCTAGCTACGAGCAGTACTTC,TRBV7-9,TRBJ2-7,NA,NA,15